Included here is one T cell receptor beta chain sequence, with context. Its antigen is undetermined. This sample was included in a study of cytomegalovirus exposure and HLA in healthy donors. The germline CDR1 and CDR2 sequences are LNHDA and SQIVND (reference sequence). Deletions cut 6 bases from V and 3 bases from J, with 14 bases between. There are 14 residues in the CDR3. Whole-study results and caveats: There were three CMV-associated chains whose specificity for CMV antigens was confirmed in vitro.

It was with 60 Vbeta and 13 Jbeta primers that the PCR ran. Using immunoSEQ multiplex PCR, the repertoire was profiled, and TCRdb retains in-frame clones only, with some absent. The sample records some 110,000 clones, around 82% being singletons. Sequencing input: PBMCs. The chain uses TRBV19 and TRBJ2-5, with D hard to call. This TCR was sampled from a man in his fifties or sixties in good health and CMV-seronegative. The DNA of the CDR3 is TGTGCCAGTAGGCCCGGAGTCCATAAAGAGACCCAGTACTTC. Translation gives CASRPGVHKETQYF.